Reported below is one TCR beta chain. The data were obtained in a study of T cell changes during pregnancy in multiple sclerosis. From germline, CDR1 is MDHEN and CDR2 SYDVKM. Trimming removed 2 bases from V and 4 bases from J, with 11 bases in between. The CDR3 is 14 amino acids. Libraries were prepared by immunoSEQ multiplex PCR; TCRdb keeps only in-frame clonotypes and omits some of them. The data contain about 61,000 clones, 90% of them seen just once; the ten biggest clones take up 0.7% to 0.9%. Sequencing was performed on peripheral blood, taken in the first trimester of pregnancy. The receptor was derived from a female donor in good health, enrolled as a control in a pregnancy study. V gene TRBV28 combines with J gene TRBJ1-2; D is perhaps TRBD1 (5 bases). CDR3 region: CASSLTGVGYGYTF. The CDR3 nucleotides read TGTGCCAGCAGTTTAACGGGGGTGGGCTATGGCTACACCTTC.